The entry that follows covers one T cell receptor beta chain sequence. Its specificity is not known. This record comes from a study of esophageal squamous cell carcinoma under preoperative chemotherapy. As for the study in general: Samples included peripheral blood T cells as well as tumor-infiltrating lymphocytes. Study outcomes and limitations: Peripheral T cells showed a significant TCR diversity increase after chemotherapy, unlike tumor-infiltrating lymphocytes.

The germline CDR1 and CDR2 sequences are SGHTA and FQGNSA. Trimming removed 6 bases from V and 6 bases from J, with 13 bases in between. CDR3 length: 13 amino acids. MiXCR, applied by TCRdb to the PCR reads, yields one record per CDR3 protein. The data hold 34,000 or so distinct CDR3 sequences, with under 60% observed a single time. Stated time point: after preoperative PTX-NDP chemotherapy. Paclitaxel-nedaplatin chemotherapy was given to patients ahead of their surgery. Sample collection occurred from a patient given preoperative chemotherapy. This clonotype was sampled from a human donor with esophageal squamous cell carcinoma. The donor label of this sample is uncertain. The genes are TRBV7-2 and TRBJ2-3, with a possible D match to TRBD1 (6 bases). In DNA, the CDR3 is TGTGCCAGCAGGGGTAGGGACACCGATACGCAGTATTTT. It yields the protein CASRGRDTDTQYF.